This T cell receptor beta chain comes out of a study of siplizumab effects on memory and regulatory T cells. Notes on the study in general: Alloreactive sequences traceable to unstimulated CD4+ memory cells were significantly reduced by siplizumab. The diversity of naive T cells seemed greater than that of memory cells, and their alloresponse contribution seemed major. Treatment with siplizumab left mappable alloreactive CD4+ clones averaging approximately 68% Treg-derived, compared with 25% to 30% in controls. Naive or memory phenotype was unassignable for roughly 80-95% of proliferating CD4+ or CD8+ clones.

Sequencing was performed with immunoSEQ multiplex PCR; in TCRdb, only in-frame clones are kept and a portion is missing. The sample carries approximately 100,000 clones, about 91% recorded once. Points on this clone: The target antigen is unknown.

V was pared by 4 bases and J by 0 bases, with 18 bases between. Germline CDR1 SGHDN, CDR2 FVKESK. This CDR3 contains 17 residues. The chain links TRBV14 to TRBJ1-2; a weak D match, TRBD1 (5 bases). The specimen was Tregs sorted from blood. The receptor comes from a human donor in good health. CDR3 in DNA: TGTGCCAGCAGCCTTCACGCCGGGGCAACTGCTAACTATGGCTACACCTTC. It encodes CASSLHAGATANYGYTF.